Included here is one T cell receptor (beta chain) sequence, with context. Antigen unknown. The sample belongs to a study of OX40 agonist ivuxolimab in advanced cancers. Looking at the study overall: Six ivuxolimab dose levels, 0.01 to 10 mg/kg, were given intravenously every 2 weeks. Two cutaneous melanoma patients and one hepatocellular carcinoma patient, three in all, had partial responses.

CDR1 and CDR2 (germline): LNHDA, SQIVND (reference sequence). The V and J ends lost 1 base and 7 bases respectively, with 19 bases between them. The CDR3 length is 16 residues. Profiled with immunoSEQ multiplex PCR; TCRdb holds only in-frame clones, not every one. The top ten hold about 35% of the sample, which has 23,000 or so clones, roughly 88% seen once. General observations from the study: With doses of 0.1-3.0 mg/kg, partial responders showed among the lowest clonal expansion. Averaged across samples, CD8+ T cells carried more expanded clones than CD4+ did.

This chain uses TRBV19 with TRBJ1-1; D may be TRBD1 (5 bases). This clonotype originated in an adult with an advanced solid tumor such as melanoma, head and neck, liver or kidney cancer. Sequencing used CD4+ or CD8+ T cells sorted from blood, obtained in a trial of the OX40 agonist ivuxolimab. The CDR3, as DNA: TGTGCCAGTAGTATAGCCTACCGGGACGTAGCCTGTGAAGCTTTCTTT. Amino acids: CASSIAYRDVACEAFF.